This T cell receptor (beta chain) was profiled in a study of blood T cell repertoires in COVID-19. Study-level background: Some COVID-19 samples were acute and others convalescent; all came from the United States, Italy and Spain. Nucleic acid was either cDNA or gDNA, and it came from T cells, B-cell-depleted T cells, or PBMCs.

TCRdb's table, derived via immunoSEQ multiplex PCR, lists solely in-frame clones and lacks some. The sample records over 200,000 clones, 70% to 90% being singletons. V gave up 6 bases and J gave up 3 bases, with 9 bases separating them. This CDR3 comprises 12 residues. Germline CDR1 is MNHEY and CDR2 is SVGAGI. The specimen was peripheral blood. The rearrangement links TRBV6-5 to TRBJ2-7; perhaps TRBD2 as D (6 bases). The origin of this receptor is a woman aged 45-59 years with acute or convalescent COVID-19. The CDR3 region is CASSHGGYEQYF. DNA of the CDR3: TGTGCCAGCAGCCACGGGGGCTACGAGCAGTACTTC.